The 7 T cell receptor beta chains reported below all come from one sample, sequenced in a study of naive and memory T cell subsets. Two oligonucleotides, mixed equimolar, formed the beta constant-region primer covering TRBC1 and TRBC2. The ligated cDNA underwent four PCR rounds using SP2 and nested alpha and beta constant-region primers. TCRdb ran MiXCR on the UMI-ligation and nested PCR reads and lists one entry per CDR3 protein. The sample lists thousands of distinct CDR3 sequences, less than 35% occurring once. Sequencing was done on a sample of CD8+ TEMRA cells from blood. The subset denotes: effector memory re-expressing CD45RA, CD45RA+ CD27-. The receptors stem from a human donor in good health.

The J gene is TRBJ2-3, the V gene TRBV7-6; D unresolved. The ends were cut back, 6 bases at V and 2 bases at J, with 9 bases in the middle. This CDR3 has 13 residues. Germline loops: CDR1 SGHVS, CDR2 FNYEAQ. CDR3 amino acids: CASRPANTDTQYF. The CDR3 nucleotides read TGTGCCAGCAGGCCAGCAAACACAGATACGCAGTATTTT.

This clonotype has more than one count but fewer than ten. The V call is TRBV27, the J call TRBJ2-7, with D perhaps matching TRBD1 (5 bases). CDR1 MNHEY and CDR2 SMNVEV come from the germline V gene (reference sequence). The CDR3 is 15 amino acids. V was clipped by 0 bases and J by 7 bases, with 16 bases between them. The CDR3 sequence: CASSLSWGGFREQYF. Written as DNA, the CDR3 is TGTGCCAGCAGTTTATCGTGGGGCGGATTTCGGGAGCAGTACTTC.

This clonotype was counted between two and nine times. The genes are TRBV9 and TRBJ2-1; 10 nucleotides agree with TRBD2. With V trimmed by 6 bases and J by 5 bases, 8 bases remained unmatched. The CDR3 extends over 15 amino acids. The V gene's germline CDR1 is SGDLS and CDR2 YYNGEE. The CDR3 region has the DNA TGTGCCAGCAACCCCGGGACTAGCGTTAACAATGAGCAGTTCTTC. This encodes CASNPGTSVNNEQFF.

This clonotype is medium-sized (0.01 to 0.1%) by share. The rearrangement links TRBV29-1 to TRBJ1-1; 10 bases line up with TRBD1. The CDR3 is 15 residues long. The germline gives CDR1 SQVTM, CDR2 ANQGSEA. With V trimmed by 0 bases and J by 1 base, 2 bases remained unmatched. The CDR3 loop is CSVEDGDRGNTEAFF. DNA for the CDR3: TGCAGCGTTGAAGATGGGGACAGGGGGAACACTGAAGCTTTCTTT.

The CDR3 region is CAITQTAGTGGLVPIYGYTF. In DNA form, the CDR3 reads TGTGCCATCACCCAAACGGCCGGGACAGGGGGCCTGGTCCCAATCTATGGCTACACCTTC. The chain has TRBV10-3 and TRBJ1-2; 12 nucleotides agree with TRBD1. Looked up from germline, CDR1 is ENHRY and CDR2 is SYGVKD. The CDR3 runs to 20 residues. J gave up 4 bases and V 7 bases, and 22 bases lay outside the gene matches.

The chain combines TRBV6-5 with TRBJ1-1; 11 positions agree with TRBD1. The length of the CDR3 is 16 residues. Trimming removed 4 bases from V and 5 bases from J; junction bases left unmatched: 9. In germline, CDR1 is MNHEY, CDR2 SVGAGI. The CDR3 region is CASSFPGQGGLTEAFF. In DNA, the CDR3 is TGTGCCAGCAGTTTTCCGGGACAGGGGGGGTTGACTGAAGCTTTCTTT.

The chain joins TRBV20-1 to TRBJ2-1; TRBD1 is a possible D gene (5 bases). This CDR3 region has 18 residues. Trimming cost V 0 bases and J 5 bases, with 23 bases left between them. Per the germline V gene, CDR1 is DFQATT and CDR2 is SNEGSKA (reference sequence). CDR3 DNA sequence: TGCAGTGCTAGAGATTTGTATCAGGGCATGATTGCCCACAATGAGCAGTTCTTC. This gives the protein CSARDLYQGMIAHNEQFF.